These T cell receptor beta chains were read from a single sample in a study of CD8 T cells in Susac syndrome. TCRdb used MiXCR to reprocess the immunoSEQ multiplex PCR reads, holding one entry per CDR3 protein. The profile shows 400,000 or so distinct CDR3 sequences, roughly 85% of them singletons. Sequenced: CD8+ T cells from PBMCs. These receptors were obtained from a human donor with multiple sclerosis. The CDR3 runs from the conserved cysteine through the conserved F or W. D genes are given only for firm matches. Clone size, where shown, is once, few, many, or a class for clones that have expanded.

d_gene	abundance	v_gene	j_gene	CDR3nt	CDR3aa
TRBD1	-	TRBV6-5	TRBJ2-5	TGTGCCAGCAGTTACCAGACAGGGGAAGAGACCCAGTACTTC	CASSYQTGEETQYF
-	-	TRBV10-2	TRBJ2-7	TGCGCCAGCCTCGATACCTCGAGCTCCTACGAGCAGTACTTC	CASLDTSSSYEQYF
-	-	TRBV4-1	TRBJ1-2	TGCGCCAGCAGCCCATCCCCGGGTACTATTAACTATGGCTACACCTTC	CASSPSPGTINYGYTF
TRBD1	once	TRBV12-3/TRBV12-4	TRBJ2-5	TGTGCCAGCAGTCCCCGGGACAGTATGTACCAAGAGACCCAGTACTTC	CASSPRDSMYQETQYF
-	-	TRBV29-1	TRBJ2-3	TGCAGCGTTGAAGATTTGACAGAGAAACCAACAGATACGCAGTATTTT	CSVEDLTEKPTDTQYF
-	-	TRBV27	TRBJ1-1	TGTGCCAGCAGTTACAACGGAGGGTTCGGGGATGCTTTCTTT	CASSYNGGFGDAFF
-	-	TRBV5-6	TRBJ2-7	TGTGCCAGCAGCTTGGGGCGGGGTTGGAACGAGCAGTACTTC	CASSLGRGWNEQYF
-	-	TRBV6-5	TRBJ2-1	TGTGCCAGCAGGACTCCGGGGGGCGTAGAAAATGAGCAGTTCTTC	CASRTPGGVENEQFF
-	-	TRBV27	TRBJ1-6	TGTGCCAGCAGTTTAAGACTCAATGGCGCACCCCTCCACTTT	CASSLRLNGAPLHF
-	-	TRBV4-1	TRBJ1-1	TGCGCCAGCAGCCAAGAACGGGGGATCAACACTGAAGCTTTCTTT	CASSQERGINTEAFF
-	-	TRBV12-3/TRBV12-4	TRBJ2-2	TGTGCCAGCAGTTTGGAAGAGCCCGGGGAGCTGTTTTTT	CASSLEEPGELFF
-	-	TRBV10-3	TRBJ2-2	TGTGCCATCAGTGGTAGCGGATTGAACACCGGGGAGCTGTTTTTT	CAISGSGLNTGELFF
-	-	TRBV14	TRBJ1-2	TGTGCCAGCAGCCAAGCCACAGACTATGGCTACACCTTC	CASSQATDYGYTF
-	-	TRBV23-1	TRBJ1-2	TGCGCCAGCACCTCTCAGGGGAAGGGCTACACCTTC	CASTSQGKGYTF
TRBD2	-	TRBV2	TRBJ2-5	TGTGCCAGCACCAGACTAGCGGGAGGCTATCGGGGAGAGACCCAGTACTTC	CASTRLAGGYRGETQYF
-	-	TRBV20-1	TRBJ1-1	TGCAGTGCTAGAACAGGCAACACTGAAGTTTTCTTT	CSARTGNTEVFF
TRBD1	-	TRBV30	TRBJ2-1	TGTGCCTGGGCAGAAACAGGGGGGCCCTACAATGAGCAGTTCTTC	CAWAETGGPYNEQFF
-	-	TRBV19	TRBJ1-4	TGTGCCAGTCATAACAATGAAAAACTGTTTTTT	CASHNNEKLFF
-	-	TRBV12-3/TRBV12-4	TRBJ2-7	TGTGCCAGCAGCCGGAACTACGAGCAGTACTTC	CASSRNYEQYF
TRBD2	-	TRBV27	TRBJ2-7	TGTGCCAGCAGTTTAGGGCTAGCGGGGATCTACGAGCAGTACTTC	CASSLGLAGIYEQYF
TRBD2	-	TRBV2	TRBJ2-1	TGTGCCAGCAATTCGGGGGAGGGCCGCAATGAGCAGTTCTTC	CASNSGEGRNEQFF
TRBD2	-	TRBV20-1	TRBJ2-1	TGCAGTGCTCCCCCGCACCTAGCGGATCTCTACAATGAGCAGTTCTTC	CSAPPHLADLYNEQFF
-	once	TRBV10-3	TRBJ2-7	TGTGCCATCAGTGAGTCGACCCTAATCCACGAGCAGTACTTC	CAISESTLIHEQYF
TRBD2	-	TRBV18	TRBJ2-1	TGTGCCAGCTCACCGGGACTAGCGGGGGAATACAATGAGCAGTTCTTC	CASSPGLAGEYNEQFF
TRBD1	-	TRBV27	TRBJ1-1	TGTGCCAGCAGTTCCCCGGGACAGGGGGCCTTTCGTTTCGGCACTGAAGCTTTCTTT	CASSSPGQGAFRFGTEAFF
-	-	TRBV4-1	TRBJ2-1	TGCGCCAGCAGCCAAACCTATGGCGGGGAGGGGGGTGAGCAGTTCTTC	CASSQTYGGEGGEQFF
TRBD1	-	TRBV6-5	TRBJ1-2	TGTGCCAGCAGTTACAAGACAGGGGGCCCTAACTATGGCTACACCTTC	CASSYKTGGPNYGYTF
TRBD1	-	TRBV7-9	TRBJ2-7	TGTGCCAGCAGCCATTGGACAGGGAACTCCTACGAGCAGTACTTC	CASSHWTGNSYEQYF
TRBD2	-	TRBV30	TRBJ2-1	TGTGCCTGGACTAGCGGGGGCTCTACCAATGAGCAGTTCTTC	CAWTSGGSTNEQFF
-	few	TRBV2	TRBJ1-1	TGTGCCAGCAGCAGGGGTATGAACACTGAAGCTTTCTTT	CASSRGMNTEAFF
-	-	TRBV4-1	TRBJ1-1	TGCGCCAGCAGCGCTAACGAGGGAGAGAAAGCTTTCTTT	CASSANEGEKAFF
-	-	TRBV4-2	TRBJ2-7	TGTGCCAGCAGCCCATCCAGAACGGATGCCGTCTACGAGCAGTACTTC	CASSPSRTDAVYEQYF
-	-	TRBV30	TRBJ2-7	TGTGCCTGGAGTGTGAGCCATCCAACCTACGAGCAGTACTTC	CAWSVSHPTYEQYF
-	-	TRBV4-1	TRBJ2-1	TGCGCCAGCAGCCATCAAGCGAGTGAGCAGTTCTTC	CASSHQASEQFF
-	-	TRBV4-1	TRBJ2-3	TGCGCCGGCAGCCTGGGACCTGGCACAGATACGCAGTATTTT	CAGSLGPGTDTQYF
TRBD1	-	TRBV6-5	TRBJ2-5	TGTGCCAGCAGTTCGCTACAGGGGGCGGGAGAGACCCAGTACTTC	CASSSLQGAGETQYF
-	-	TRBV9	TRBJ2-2	TGTGCCAGCAGCCCAACGGAGTTAGGGGGAAACACCGGGGAGCTGTTTTTT	CASSPTELGGNTGELFF
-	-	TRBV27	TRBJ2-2	TGTGCCAGCAGTTTCCTCCACGGCGGGGAGCTGTTTTTT	CASSFLHGGELFF
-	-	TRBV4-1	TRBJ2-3	TGCGCCAGCAGCCAAGCAGGCGGCTACGCTTACACAGATACGCAGTATTTT	CASSQAGGYAYTDTQYF
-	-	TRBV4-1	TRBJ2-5	TGCGCCAGCAGCTACACCGGCCAATCCCTGGGGGAGACCCAGTACTTC	CASSYTGQSLGETQYF
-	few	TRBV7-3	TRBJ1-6	TGTGCCAGCAGCTTAACTGTTTCAGGGCATAATTCACCCCTCCACTTT	CASSLTVSGHNSPLHF
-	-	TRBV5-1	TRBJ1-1	TGCGCCAGCAGCCCCTTTGGGGGGGCTATGAACACTGAAGCTTTCTTT	CASSPFGGAMNTEAFF
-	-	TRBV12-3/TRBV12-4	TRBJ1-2	TGTGCCAGCAGTTCCGCAGGGGATTTCTATGGCTACACCTTC	CASSSAGDFYGYTF
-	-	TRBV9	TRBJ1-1	TGTGCCAGCAGCGGTTTGGGGGAGAGCACTGAAGCTTTCTTT	CASSGLGESTEAFF
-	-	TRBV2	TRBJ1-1	TGTGCCAGCAGTGAACGGGGGAGGTACACTGAAGCTTTCTTT	CASSERGRYTEAFF
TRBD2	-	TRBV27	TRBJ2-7	TGTGCCAGCAGTTTATCCGGGGGGGTGTGGGAGCAGTACTTC	CASSLSGGVWEQYF
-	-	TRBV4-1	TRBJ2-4	TGCGCCAGCAGCCAAGTAGCGGACGATCCGAACATTCAGTACTTC	CASSQVADDPNIQYF
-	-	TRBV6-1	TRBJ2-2	TGTGCCAGCGGCAATCCGGAGACGGAGAACACCGGGGAGCTGTTTTTT	CASGNPETENTGELFF
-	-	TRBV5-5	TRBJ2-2	TGTGCCAGCAGCTTGGGAGGTGTGAATTTAGAGGATACCGGGGAGCTGTTTTTT	CASSLGGVNLEDTGELFF
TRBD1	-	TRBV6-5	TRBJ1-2	TGTGCCAGCAGTTCCCCGGGACAGGGCGCGAACTATGGCTACACCTTC	CASSSPGQGANYGYTF
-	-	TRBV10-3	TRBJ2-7	TGTGCCATCAGTGAAGTAGGGCTAGGAAGTAACGAGCAGTACTTC	CAISEVGLGSNEQYF
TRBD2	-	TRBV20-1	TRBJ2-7	TGCAGTGCCTGGGGAGGGAACTCCTACGAGCAGTACTTC	CSAWGGNSYEQYF
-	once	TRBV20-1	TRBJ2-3	TGCAGTGCTGGCCCCAAATTCCCTCAGGCAGATACGCAGTATTTT	CSAGPKFPQADTQYF
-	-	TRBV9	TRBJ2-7	TGTGCCAGCAGCGTAGGAGGGGAGGAAGAGCAGTACTTC	CASSVGGEEEQYF
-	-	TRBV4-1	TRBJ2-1	TGCGCCAGCAGCCAAGTACCCGGGAGCGAGCAGTTCTTC	CASSQVPGSEQFF
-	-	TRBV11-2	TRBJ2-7	TGTGCCAGCAGCTTGGCTCCAGGAGTAAAGTACTTC	CASSLAPGVKYF
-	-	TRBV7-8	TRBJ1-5	TGTGCCAGCAGCTCCTGGGGGCGTGGGGGTCAGCCCCAGCATTTT	CASSSWGRGGQPQHF